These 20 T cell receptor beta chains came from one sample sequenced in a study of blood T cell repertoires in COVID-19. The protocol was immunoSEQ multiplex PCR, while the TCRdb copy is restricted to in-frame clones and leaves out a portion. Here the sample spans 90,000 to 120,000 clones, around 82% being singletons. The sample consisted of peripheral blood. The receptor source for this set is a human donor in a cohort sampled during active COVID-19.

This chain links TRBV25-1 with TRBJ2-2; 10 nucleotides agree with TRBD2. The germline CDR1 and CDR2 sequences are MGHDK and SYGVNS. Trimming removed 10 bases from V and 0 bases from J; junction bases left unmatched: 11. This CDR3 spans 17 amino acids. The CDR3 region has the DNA TGTGCCACCACCAGACTAGCGGGCAATGCGAACACCGGGGAGCTGTTTTTT. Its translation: CATTRLAGNANTGELFF.

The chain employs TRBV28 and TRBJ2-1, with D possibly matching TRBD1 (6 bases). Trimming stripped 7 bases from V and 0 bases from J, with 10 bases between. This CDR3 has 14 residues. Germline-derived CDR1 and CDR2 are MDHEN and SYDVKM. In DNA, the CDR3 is TGTGCCAGCACCAAAGGGGGCTCCTACAATGAGCAGTTCTTC. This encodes CASTKGGSYNEQFF.

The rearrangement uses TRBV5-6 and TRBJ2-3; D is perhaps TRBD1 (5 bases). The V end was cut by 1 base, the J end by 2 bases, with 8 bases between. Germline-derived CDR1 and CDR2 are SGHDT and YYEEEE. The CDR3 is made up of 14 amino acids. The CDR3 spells CASSLPGPTDTQYF. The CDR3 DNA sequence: TGTGCCAGCAGCTTGCCAGGGCCCACAGATACGCAGTATTTT.

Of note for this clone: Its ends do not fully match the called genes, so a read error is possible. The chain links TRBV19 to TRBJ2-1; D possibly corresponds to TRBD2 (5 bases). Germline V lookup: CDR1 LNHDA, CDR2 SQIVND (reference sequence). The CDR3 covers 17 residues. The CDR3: CASSIDGDYSFYNEQFF. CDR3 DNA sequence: TGTGCCAGTAGCATAGACGGGGATTACTCTTTCTACAATGAGCAGTTCTTC. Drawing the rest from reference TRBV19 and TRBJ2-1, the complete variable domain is DGGITQSPKYLFRKEGQNVTLSCEQNLNHDAMYWYRQDPGQGLRLIYYSQIVNDFQKGDIAEGYSVSREKKESFPLTVTSAQKNPTAFYLCASSIDGDYSFYNEQFFGPGTRLTVL.

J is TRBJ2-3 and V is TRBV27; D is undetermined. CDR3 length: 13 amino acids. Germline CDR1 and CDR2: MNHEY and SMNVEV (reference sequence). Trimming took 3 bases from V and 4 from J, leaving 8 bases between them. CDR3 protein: CASSFLGSDTQYF. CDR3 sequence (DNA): TGTGCCAGCAGTTTTCTAGGATCAGATACGCAGTATTTT.

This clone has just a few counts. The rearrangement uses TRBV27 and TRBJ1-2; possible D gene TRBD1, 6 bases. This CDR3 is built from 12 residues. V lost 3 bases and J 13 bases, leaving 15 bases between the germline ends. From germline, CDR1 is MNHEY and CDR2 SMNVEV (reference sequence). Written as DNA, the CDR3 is TGTGCCAGCAGTTTTTCCAGGGGTTTAATCACCTTC. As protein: CASSFSRGLITF.

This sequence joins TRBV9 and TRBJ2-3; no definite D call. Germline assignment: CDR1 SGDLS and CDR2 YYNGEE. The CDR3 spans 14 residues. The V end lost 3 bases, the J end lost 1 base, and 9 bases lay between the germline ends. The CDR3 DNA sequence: TGTGCCAGCAGCGCCACCGTAGGCACAGATACGCAGTATTTT. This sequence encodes CASSATVGTDTQYF.

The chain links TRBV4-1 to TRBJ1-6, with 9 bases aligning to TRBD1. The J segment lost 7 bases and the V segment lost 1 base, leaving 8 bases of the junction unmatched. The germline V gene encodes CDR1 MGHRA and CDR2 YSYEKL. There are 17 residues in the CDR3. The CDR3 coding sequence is TGCGCCAGCAGCCAAGGCACAGGGGGCGCAATCAATTCACCCCTCCACTTT. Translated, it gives CASSQGTGGAINSPLHF.

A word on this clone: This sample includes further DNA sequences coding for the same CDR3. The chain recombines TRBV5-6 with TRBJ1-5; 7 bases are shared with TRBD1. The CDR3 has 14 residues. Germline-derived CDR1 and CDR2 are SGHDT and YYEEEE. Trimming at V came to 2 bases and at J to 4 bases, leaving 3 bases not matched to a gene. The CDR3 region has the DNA TGTGCCAGCAGCTTAGGACAGGCGAATCAGCCCCAGCATTTT. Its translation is CASSLGQANQPQHF.

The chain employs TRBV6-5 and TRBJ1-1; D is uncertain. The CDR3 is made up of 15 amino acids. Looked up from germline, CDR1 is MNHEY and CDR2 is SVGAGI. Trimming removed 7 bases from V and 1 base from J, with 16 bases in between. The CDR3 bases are TGTGCCAGCATAGGAGTTGGGAGAGGGAACACTGAAGCTTTCTTT. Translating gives CASIGVGRGNTEAFF.

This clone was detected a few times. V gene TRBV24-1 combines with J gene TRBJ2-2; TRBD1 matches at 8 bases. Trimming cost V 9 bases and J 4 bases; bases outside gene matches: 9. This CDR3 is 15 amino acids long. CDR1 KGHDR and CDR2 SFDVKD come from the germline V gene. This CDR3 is CATRDQGAGTGELFF. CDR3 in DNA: TGTGCCACCCGAGACCAGGGGGCGGGCACCGGGGAGCTGTTTTTT.

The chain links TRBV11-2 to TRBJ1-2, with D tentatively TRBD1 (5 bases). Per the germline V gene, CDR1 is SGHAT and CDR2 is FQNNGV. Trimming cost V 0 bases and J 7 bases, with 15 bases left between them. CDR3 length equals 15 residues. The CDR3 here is CASSLDQVRVVGYTF. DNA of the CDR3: TGTGCCAGCAGCTTAGATCAGGTCAGGGTGGTTGGCTACACCTTC. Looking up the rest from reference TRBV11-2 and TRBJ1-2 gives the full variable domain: EAGVAQSPRYKIIEKRQSVAFWCNPISGHATLYWYQQILGQGPKLLIQFQNNGVVDDSQLPKDRFSAERLKGVDSTLKIQPAKLEDSAVYLCASSLDQVRVVGYTFGSGTRLTVV.

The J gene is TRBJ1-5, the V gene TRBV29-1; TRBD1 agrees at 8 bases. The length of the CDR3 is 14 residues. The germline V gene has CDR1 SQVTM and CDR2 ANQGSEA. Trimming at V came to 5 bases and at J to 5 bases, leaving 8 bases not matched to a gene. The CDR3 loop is CSVSQGAWDQPQHF. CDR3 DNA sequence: TGCAGCGTTTCCCAGGGGGCATGGGATCAGCCCCAGCATTTT. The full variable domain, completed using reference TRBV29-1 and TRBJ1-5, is SAVISQKPSRDICQRGTSLTIQCQVDSQVTMMFWYRQQPGQSLTLIATANQGSEATYESGFVIDKFPISRPNLTFSTLTVSNMSPEDSSIYLCSVSQGAWDQPQHFGDGTRLSIL.

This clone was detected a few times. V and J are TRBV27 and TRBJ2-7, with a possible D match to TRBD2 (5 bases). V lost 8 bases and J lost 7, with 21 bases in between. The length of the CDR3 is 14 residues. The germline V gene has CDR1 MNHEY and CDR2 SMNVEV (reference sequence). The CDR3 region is CASAGVVVSGEQYF. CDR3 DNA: TGTGCCAGCGCTGGGGTAGTGGTTTCGGGAGAGCAGTACTTC.

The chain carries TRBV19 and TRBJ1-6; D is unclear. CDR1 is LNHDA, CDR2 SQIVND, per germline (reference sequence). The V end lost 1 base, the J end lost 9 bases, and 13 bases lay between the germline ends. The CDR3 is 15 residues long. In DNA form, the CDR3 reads TGTGCCAGTAGTATAGGCGGGTTGGCCTTTTCACCCCTCCACTTT. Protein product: CASSIGGLAFSPLHF.

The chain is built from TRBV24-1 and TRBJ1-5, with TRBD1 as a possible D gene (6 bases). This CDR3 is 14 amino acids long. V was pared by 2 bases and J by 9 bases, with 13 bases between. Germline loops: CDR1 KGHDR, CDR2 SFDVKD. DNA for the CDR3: TGTGCCACCAGTGATTGGAAACAGGGCGGGCCCCAGCATTTT. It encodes CATSDWKQGGPQHF.

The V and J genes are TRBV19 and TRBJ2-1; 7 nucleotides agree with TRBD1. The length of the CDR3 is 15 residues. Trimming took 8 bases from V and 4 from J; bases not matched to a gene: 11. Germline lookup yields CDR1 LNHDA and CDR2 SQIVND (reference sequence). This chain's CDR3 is CASSPRDSEYNEQFF. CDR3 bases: TGTGCCAGTTCCCCCCGGGACAGTGAATACAATGAGCAGTTCTTC.

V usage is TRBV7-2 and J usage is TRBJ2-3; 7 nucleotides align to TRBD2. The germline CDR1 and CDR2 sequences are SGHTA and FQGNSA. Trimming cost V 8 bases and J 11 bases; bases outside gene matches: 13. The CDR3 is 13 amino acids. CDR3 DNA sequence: TGTGCCAGCGGACTCGTCCGGGGGGATTTGCAGTATTTT. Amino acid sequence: CASGLVRGDLQYF.

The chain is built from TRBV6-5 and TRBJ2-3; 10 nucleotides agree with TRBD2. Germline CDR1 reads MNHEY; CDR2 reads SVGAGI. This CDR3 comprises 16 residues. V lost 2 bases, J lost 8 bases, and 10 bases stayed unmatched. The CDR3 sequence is CASSYGLAGGSATQYF. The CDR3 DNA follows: TGTGCCAGCAGTTACGGGTTAGCGGGAGGCTCGGCTACGCAGTATTTT.

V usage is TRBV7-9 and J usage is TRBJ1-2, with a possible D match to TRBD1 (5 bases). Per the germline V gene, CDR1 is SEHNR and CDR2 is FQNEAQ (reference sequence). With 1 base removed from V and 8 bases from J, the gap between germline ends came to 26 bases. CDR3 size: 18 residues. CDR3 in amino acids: CASSLGWSSGSRAGGYTF. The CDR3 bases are TGTGCCAGCAGCTTAGGTTGGTCTTCGGGCAGCAGGGCCGGGGGCTACACCTTC. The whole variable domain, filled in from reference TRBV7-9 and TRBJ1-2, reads DTGVSQNPRHKITKRGQNVTFRCDPISEHNRLYWYRQTLGQGPEFLTYFQNEAQLEKSRLLSDRFSAERPKGSFSTLEIQRTEQGDSAMYLCASSLGWSSGSRAGGYTFGSGTRLTVV.